The clone carrying this T cell receptor beta chain appeared many times. This entry comes from a study of T-cell reconstitution after alpha-beta-depleted transplantation in children. Germline V gene sequence: CDR1 LGHDT, CDR2 YNNKEL (reference sequence). CDR3 length: 12 amino acids. Trimming stripped 4 bases from V and 4 bases from J, with 7 bases between. Construction of the TCRbeta library involved unique molecular identifiers. TCRdb fed the PCR reads into MiXCR, producing one record per CDR3 protein. The table has roughly 20,000 distinct CDR3 sequences, approximately 11% seen once. Sequenced material: PBMCs from the stem cell graft donor, taken from the stem cell graft. The sequence derives from a human donor who donated a stem cell graft to a child with chronic granulomatous disease. The chain employs TRBV3-1 and TRBJ2-5; D call uncertain. The CDR3 DNA is TGTGCCAGCAGCCGACTGGGAGAGACCCAGTACTTC. Protein: CASSRLGETQYF.